This TCR beta chain was found in a study of blood T cell repertoires in COVID-19. The germline gives CDR1 MNHEY, CDR2 SMNVEV (reference sequence). The length of the CDR3 is 13 residues. The V and J ends lost 7 bases and 5 bases, in that order; junction bases with no gene match: 8. Libraries were prepared by immunoSEQ multiplex PCR; TCRdb keeps only in-frame clonotypes and omits some of them. The sample lists fewer than 80,000 clones, more than 65% occurring once. Sequencing was performed on peripheral blood. The origin of this receptor is a human donor in a cohort sampled during active COVID-19. V is TRBV27 and J is TRBJ2-7; 7 positions agree with TRBD1. As DNA, the CDR3 is TGTGCCAGCAAAAAACAGGGGATTCACGAGCAGTACTTC. Protein: CASKKQGIHEQYF.